The table lists the clone carrying this T cell receptor beta chain with a few counts. This specimen comes from a study of shared T cell receptors in the human thymus. This table comes from immunoSEQ multiplex PCR, and its TCRdb copy is limited to in-frame clones, with some not included. In the table there are hundreds of thousands of clones, approximately 85% of which are singletons. The germline CDR1 and CDR2 sequences are MNHEY and SVGAGI. The CDR3 length is 16 residues. V was shortened by 3 bases and J by 4 bases, with 16 bases between the two germline ends. Another study also made use of these data, one on human thymus T cells. That paper notes: Samples came from healthy Finnish infants during open corrective cardiac surgery. Corrective cardiac operations yielded the resected thymus tissue. Gene usage (both V and J) appeared biased in thymic and blood repertoires.

The sample consisted of thymocytes. The gene calls are TRBV6-5 and TRBJ1-3; no firm D call. This sequence was found in a girl less than two years old with a congenital heart defect. The CDR3 DNA follows: TGTGCCAGCAGTTATCATCCGGGAACACGGGGAAACACCATATATTTT. It yields the protein CASSYHPGTRGNTIYF.